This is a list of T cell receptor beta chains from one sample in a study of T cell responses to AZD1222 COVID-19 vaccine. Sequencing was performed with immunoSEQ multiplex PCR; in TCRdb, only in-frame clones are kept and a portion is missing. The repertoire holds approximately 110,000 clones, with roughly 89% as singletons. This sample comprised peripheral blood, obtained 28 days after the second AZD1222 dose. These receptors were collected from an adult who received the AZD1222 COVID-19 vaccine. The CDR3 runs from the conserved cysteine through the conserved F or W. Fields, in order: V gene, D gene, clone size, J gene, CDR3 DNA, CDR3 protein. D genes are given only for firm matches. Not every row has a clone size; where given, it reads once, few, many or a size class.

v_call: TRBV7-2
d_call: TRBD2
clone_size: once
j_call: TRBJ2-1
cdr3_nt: TGTGCCAGCAGCTTAGTCGTGGGAGGGTTGGGTGAGCAGTTCTTC
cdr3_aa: CASSLVVGGLGEQFF

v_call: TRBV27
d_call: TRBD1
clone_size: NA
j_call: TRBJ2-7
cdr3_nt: TGTGCCAGCAGTAGACAGGGAAACTACGAGCAGTACTTC
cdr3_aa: CASSRQGNYEQYF

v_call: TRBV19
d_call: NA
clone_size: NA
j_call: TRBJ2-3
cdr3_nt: TGTGCCAGCCAGGGGCCCCCCCCCACAGATACGCAGTATTTT
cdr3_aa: CASQGPPPTDTQYF

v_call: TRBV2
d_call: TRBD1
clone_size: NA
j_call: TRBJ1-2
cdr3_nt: TGTGCCAGCGAGACAGGGAATCGGTATGGCTACACCTTC
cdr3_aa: CASETGNRYGYTF

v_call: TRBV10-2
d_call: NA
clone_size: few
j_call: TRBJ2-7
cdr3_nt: TGCGCCAGCACCGGACTCAGGTCCTACGAGCAGTACTTC
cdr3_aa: CASTGLRSYEQYF

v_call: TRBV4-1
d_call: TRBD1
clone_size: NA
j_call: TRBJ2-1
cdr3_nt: TGCGCCAGCAGCCAAGAAATGGGCAGGGGGCTCGGGGAGCAGTTCTTC
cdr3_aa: CASSQEMGRGLGEQFF

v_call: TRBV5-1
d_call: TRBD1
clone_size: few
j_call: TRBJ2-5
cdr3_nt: TGCGCCAGCAGCATACAACCCCAGGGGGCGCTGGAGACCCAGTACTTC
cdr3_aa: CASSIQPQGALETQYF

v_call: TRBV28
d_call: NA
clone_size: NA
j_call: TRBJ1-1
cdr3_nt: TGTGCCAGCAGTTTACCCGGGGTTAACACTGAAGCTTTCTTT
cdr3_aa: CASSLPGVNTEAFF

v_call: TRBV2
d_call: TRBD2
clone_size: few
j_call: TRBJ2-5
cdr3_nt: TGTAGCGGGAGACGGCAAGAGACCCAGTACTTC
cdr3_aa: CSGRRQETQYF

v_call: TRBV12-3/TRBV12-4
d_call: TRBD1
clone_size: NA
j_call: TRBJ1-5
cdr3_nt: TGTGCCAGCAGCACAGGGGGCAATCAGCCCCAGCATTTT
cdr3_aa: CASSTGGNQPQHF

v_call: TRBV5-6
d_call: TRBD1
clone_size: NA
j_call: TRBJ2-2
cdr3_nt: TGTGCCAGCAACGACAGGGGGCAAGGTATCACCGGGGAGCTGTTTTTT
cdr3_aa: CASNDRGQGITGELFF

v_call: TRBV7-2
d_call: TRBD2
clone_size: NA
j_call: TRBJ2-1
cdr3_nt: TGTGCCAGCAGCTTAGTGGCACTAGCGGGACGGAGCTCCTACAATGAGCAGTTCTTC
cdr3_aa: CASSLVALAGRSSYNEQFF

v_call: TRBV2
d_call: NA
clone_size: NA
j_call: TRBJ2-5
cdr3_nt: TGTGCCAGCAGGACCCAGGGAGGGACCCAGTACTTC
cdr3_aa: CASRTQGGTQYF

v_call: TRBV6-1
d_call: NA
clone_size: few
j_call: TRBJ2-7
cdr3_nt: TGTGCCAGCAGTGAATATCGGGGCCCCTACGAGCAGTACTTC
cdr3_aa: CASSEYRGPYEQYF

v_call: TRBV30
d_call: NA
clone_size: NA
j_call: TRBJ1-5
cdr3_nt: TGTGCCCTGGGCAGGCAGGGAAATCAGCCCCAGCATTTT
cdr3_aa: CALGRQGNQPQHF

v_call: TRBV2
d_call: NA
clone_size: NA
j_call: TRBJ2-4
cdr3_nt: TGTGCCAGCAGTGTGTCGCTGTTAGCCAAAAACATTCAGTACTTC
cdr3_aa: CASSVSLLAKNIQYF

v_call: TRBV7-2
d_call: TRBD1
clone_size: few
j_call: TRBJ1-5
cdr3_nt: TGTGCCAGCAGCTCCTCCGGGACAGGGGGCTTGGGAGGCAATCAGCCCCAGCATTTT
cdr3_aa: CASSSSGTGGLGGNQPQHF

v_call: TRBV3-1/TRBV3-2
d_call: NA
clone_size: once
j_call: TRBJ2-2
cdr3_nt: TGTGCCAGCAGCCCGGATTCCTCGGCGAACGTTAGGAACGGGGAGCTGTTTTTT
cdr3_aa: CASSPDSSANVRNGELFF

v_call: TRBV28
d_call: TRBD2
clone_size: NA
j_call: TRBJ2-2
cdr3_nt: TGTGCCAGCAGTTTACTAGCGGGAACCGGGGAGCTGTTTTTT
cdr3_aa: CASSLLAGTGELFF

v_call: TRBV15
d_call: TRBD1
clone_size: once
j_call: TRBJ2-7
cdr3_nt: TGTGCCACCAGGTCGACAGGGGCGGGCTACGAGCAGTACTTC
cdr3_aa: CATRSTGAGYEQYF

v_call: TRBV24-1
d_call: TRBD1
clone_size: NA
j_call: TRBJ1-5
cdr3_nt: TGTGCCACCAACGACAGGGCCGGACAGCCCCAGCATTTT
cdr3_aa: CATNDRAGQPQHF

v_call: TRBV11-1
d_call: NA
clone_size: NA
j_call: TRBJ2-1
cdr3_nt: TGTGCCAGCAGCTTTTTCGGCCCCCCGGGTAATGAGCAGTTCTTC
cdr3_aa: CASSFFGPPGNEQFF

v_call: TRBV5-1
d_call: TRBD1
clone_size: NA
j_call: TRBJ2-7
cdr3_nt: TGCGCCAGCAGCTTGGGGACAGGGGGCTACGAGCAGTACTTC
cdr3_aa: CASSLGTGGYEQYF

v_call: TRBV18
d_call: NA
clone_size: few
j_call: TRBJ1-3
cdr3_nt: TGTGCCAGCTCACCACCGACGGTCAACTCTGGAAACACCATATATTTT
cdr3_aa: CASSPPTVNSGNTIYF

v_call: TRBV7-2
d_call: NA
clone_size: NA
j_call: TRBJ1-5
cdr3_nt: TGTGCCAGCAGCTTAGTGCAGGGAGGCCAGCCCCAGCATTTT
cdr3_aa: CASSLVQGGQPQHF

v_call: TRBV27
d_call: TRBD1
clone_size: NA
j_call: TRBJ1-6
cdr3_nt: TGTGCCAGCAGTATTAGGACAGGGGATTCACCCCTCCACTTT
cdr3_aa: CASSIRTGDSPLHF

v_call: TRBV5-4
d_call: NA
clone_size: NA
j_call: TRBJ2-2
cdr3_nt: TGTGCCAGCAGCTTGGACTGGAACACCGGGGAGCTGTTTTTT
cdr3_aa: CASSLDWNTGELFF

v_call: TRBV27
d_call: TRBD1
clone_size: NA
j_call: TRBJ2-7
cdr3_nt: TGTGCCAGCAGTTTAAGACAGGGGGCCTACGAGCAGTACTTC
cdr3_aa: CASSLRQGAYEQYF

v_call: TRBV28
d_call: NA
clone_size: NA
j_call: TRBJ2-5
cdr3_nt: TGTGCCAGCAGTCCGGGACATCTATTGGGGACCCAGTACTTC
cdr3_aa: CASSPGHLLGTQYF

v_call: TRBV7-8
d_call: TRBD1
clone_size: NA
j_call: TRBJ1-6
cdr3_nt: TGTGCCAGCAGCTTACAGGGGGCGTTAAATTCACCCCTCCACTTT
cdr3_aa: CASSLQGALNSPLHF

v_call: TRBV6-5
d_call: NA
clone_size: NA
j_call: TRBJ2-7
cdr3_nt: TGTGCCAGCACTTCCGATGGCGCCCCGTACGAGCAGTACTTC
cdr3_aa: CASTSDGAPYEQYF

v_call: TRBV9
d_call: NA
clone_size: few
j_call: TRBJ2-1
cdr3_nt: TGTGCCAGCTCTGCGGGAACCAGCTCCTACAATGAGCAGTTCTTC
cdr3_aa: CASSAGTSSYNEQFF

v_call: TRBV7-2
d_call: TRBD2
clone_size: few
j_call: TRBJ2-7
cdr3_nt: TGTGCCAGCAGCAAAGCGGGAGTAGTCGAGCAGTACTTC
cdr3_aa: CASSKAGVVEQYF

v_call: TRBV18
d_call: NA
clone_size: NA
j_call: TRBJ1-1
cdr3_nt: TGTGCCAGCTCACCAGCCCAGGGGTACACTGAAGCTTTCTTT
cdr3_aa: CASSPAQGYTEAFF

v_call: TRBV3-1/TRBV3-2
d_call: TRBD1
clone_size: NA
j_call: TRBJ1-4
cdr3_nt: TGTGCCAGCAGCCGCTCCGGGACAGGGTCTGAAAAACTGTTTTTT
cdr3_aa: CASSRSGTGSEKLFF

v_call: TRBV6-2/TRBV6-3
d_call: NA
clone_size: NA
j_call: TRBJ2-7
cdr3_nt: TGTGCCAGCAGTCCCACCTGGGGCGAGCAGTACTTC
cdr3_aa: CASSPTWGEQYF

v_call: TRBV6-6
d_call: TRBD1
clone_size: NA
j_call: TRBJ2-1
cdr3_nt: TGTGCCAGCAGTCCCAGCCTCGGACAGGCGAGCTCCTACAATGAGCAGTTCTTC
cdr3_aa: CASSPSLGQASSYNEQFF

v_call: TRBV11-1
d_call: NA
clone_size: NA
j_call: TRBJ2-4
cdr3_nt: TGTGCCAGCAGCTTTACCGACGGGGTGGGCAAAAACATTCAGTACTTC
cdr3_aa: CASSFTDGVGKNIQYF

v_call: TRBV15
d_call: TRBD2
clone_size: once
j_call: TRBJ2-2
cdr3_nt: TGTGCCACCAGCAGAGGAGGTGGCGGGAGTATCACCGGGGAGCTGTTTTTT
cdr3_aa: CATSRGGGGSITGELFF

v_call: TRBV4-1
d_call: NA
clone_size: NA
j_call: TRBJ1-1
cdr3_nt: TGCGCCCCCCCTTGTCGGGACCTAAAAGGGAACACTGAAGCTTTCTTT
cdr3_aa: CAPPCRDLKGNTEAFF

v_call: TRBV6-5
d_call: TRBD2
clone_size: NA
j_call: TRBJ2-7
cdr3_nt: TGTGCCAGCAGCCCCGGGACTAGTCGGTCCTACGAGCAGTACTTC
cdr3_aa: CASSPGTSRSYEQYF

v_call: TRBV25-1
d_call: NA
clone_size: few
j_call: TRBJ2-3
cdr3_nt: TGTGCCAGCAGTGTGACTAGCACAGATACGCAGTATTTT
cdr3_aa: CASSVTSTDTQYF

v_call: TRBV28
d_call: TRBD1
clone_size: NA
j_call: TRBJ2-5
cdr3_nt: TGTGCCAGCAGTCCAAAAACAGGGGCGGCAAGGGAGACCCAGTACTTC
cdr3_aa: CASSPKTGAARETQYF

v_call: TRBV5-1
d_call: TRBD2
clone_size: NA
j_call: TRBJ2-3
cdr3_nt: TGCGCCAGCAGATGGGGAGCGGGAGGGCCGGATACGCAGTATTTT
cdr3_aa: CASRWGAGGPDTQYF

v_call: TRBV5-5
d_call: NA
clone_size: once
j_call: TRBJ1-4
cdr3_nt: TGTGCCAGCAGCGCCCGAGGGGGGCACGGGACTAATGAAAAACTGTTTTTT
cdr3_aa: CASSARGGHGTNEKLFF

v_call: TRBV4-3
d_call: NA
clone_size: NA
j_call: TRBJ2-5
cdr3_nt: TGCGCCAGCAGCCGACAGAGCCGGGATCAAGAGACCCAGTACTTC
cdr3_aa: CASSRQSRDQETQYF

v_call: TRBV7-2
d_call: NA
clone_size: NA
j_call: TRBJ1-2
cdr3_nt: TGTGCCAGCAGGCGGGCGGGGGGACCTAACTATGGCTACACCTTC
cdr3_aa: CASRRAGGPNYGYTF

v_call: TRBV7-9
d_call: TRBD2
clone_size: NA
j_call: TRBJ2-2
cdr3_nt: TGTGCCAGCAGCTTTGGACTAGCGGGACCATTGAACACCGGGGAGCTGTTTTTT
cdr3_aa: CASSFGLAGPLNTGELFF

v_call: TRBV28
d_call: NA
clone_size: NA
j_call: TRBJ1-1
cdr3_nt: TGTGCCAGCAGTTTATTTAGGTCATCGGGCACTGAAGCTTTCTTT
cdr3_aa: CASSLFRSSGTEAFF

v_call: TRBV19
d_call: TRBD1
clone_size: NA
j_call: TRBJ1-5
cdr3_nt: TGTGCCAGTAGTAGGCAGGGGACAGGACTTTTGCCCCAGCATTTT
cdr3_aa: CASSRQGTGLLPQHF

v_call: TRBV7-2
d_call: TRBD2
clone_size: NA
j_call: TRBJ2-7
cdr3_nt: TGTGCCAGCAGCCCTCCGGGACTAGCGGGAGGGTACGAGCAGTACTTC
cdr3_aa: CASSPPGLAGGYEQYF

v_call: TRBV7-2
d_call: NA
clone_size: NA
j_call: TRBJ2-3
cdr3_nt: TGTGCCAGCAGAGCTCCTTCTAGCACAGATACGCAGTATTTT
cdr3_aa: CASRAPSSTDTQYF

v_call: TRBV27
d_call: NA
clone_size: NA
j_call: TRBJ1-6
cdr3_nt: TGTGCCAGCAGAGAGTTCAGCTCCTATAATTCACCCCTCCACTTT
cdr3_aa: CASREFSSYNSPLHF

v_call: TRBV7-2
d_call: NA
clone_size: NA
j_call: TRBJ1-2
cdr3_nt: TGTGCCAGCAGCTTAGGCCCCGGGACGGGGAACTATGGCTACACCTTC
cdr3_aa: CASSLGPGTGNYGYTF

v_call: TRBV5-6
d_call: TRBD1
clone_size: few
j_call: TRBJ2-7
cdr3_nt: TGTGCCAGCAGCTTGGGACAGGGAAACTACGAGCAGTACTTC
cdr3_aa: CASSLGQGNYEQYF